This T cell receptor (beta chain) was identified during a study of T-cell reconstitution after alpha-beta-depleted transplantation in children. Unique molecular identifiers featured in how the TCRbeta library was prepared. TCRdb redid the calling of the PCR reads with MiXCR, one entry per CDR3 protein. This sample has around 680,000 distinct CDR3 sequences, with approximately 16% found just once. Germline CDR1 reads SGHDT; CDR2 reads YYEEEE. V was pared by 4 bases and J by 1 base, with 12 bases between. The CDR3 is made up of 14 amino acids. This clonotype appeared many times. The chain has TRBV5-6 and TRBJ2-7, with TRBD1 as a possible D gene (5 bases). The specimen was PBMCs from the stem cell graft donor, collected from the stem cell graft. This clonotype was obtained from a human donor who donated a stem cell graft to a child with acute myeloid leukemia. The CDR3 reads CASSNVGQSYEQYF. The CDR3 DNA follows: TGTGCCAGCAGCAACGTGGGGCAGTCCTACGAGCAGTACTTC.